These 8 T cell receptor beta chains originate from one sample sequenced in a study of blood T cells in healthy people across ages. With a J-beta primer mix and a sample-barcoded 5' primer, a second PCR ran roughly 6 to 11 cycles. TCRdb called the 5' RACE reads again in MiXCR, with one record for every CDR3 protein. The top ten hold over 10% of the sample, which has about a million distinct CDR3 sequences, around 48% seen once. The sample was blood. Receptors originate from a young man in good health.

This clonotype was detected only a few times. The chain carries TRBV3-1 and TRBJ2-1, with D unclear. Between the trimmed V and J ends, which lost 3 bases and 9 bases, there was a span of 6 bases. Germline CDR1 LGHDT, CDR2 YNNKEL (reference sequence). The CDR3 loop spans 11 amino acids. CDR3: CASSQASEQFF. In DNA form, the CDR3 reads TGTGCCAGCAGCCAGGCGAGTGAGCAGTTCTTC.

This sequence joins TRBV27 and TRBJ1-2; TRBD1 matches 9 bases. Germline V gene lookup returns CDR1 MNHEY and CDR2 SMNVEV (reference sequence). The length of the CDR3 is 16 residues. J was trimmed by 4 bases and V by 7 bases; bases with no gene match: 13. The CDR3 region has the DNA TGTGCCAGCAAACCGTACTTGGACAGGGGCCTCTATGGCTACACCTTC. Protein sequence: CASKPYLDRGLYGYTF.

The CDR3 DNA reads TGCGCCAGCAGCCACCCCCGGGCAGGTTCATCCCAAGAGACCCAGTACTTC. Protein product: CASSHPRAGSSQETQYF. The V gene is TRBV4-1, the J gene TRBJ2-5; D remains unclear. From germline, CDR1 is MGHRA and CDR2 YSYEKL. The CDR3 is 17 amino acids. With 3 bases removed from V and 1 base from J, the gap between germline ends came to 18 bases.

This clonotype occurred a few times. This chain connects TRBV6-5 to TRBJ1-2, with 9 nucleotides matching TRBD1. After removal of 2 bases from V and 4 bases from J, the junction contained 5 bases not matched to a gene. The CDR3 loop spans 15 amino acids. Germline V lookup: CDR1 MNHEY, CDR2 SVGAGI. The CDR3 DNA follows: TGTGCCAGCAGTTACACAGGACAGGGGTTCTATGGCTACACCTTC. This sequence encodes CASSYTGQGFYGYTF.

This clonotype was recorded a few times. The V gene is TRBV3-1, the J gene TRBJ2-6; D gene uncertain. Germline-derived CDR1 and CDR2 are LGHDT and YNNKEL (reference sequence). This CDR3 region has 12 residues. The V end lost 4 bases, the J end lost 8 bases, and 6 bases lay between the germline ends. CDR3 nucleotides: TGTGCCAGCAGCCCCGGGTCCAACGTCCTGACTTTC. This sequence encodes CASSPGSNVLTF.

This clonotype came up a few times. The chain carries TRBV6-1 and TRBJ2-7; 7 bases are shared with TRBD2. The V and J ends lost 0 bases and 2 bases, in that order; junction bases with no gene match: 4. Germline values: CDR1 MNHNS, CDR2 SASEGT. The CDR3 has 15 residues. The CDR3 nucleotides are TGTGCCAGCAGTGAAGCGCACGGGGGGACCTACGAGCAGTACTTC. This translates into CASSEAHGGTYEQYF.

This clonotype occurred a few times. V and J are TRBV12-3 or TRBV12-4 and TRBJ2-7; weak D call: TRBD1 (7 bases). Deletions cut 8 bases from V and 0 bases from J, with 17 bases between. This CDR3 has 15 residues. The CDR3 coding sequence is TGTGCCAGCGCACGAGGAGGGGGCACCTCCTACGAGCAGTACTTC. Amino acids: CASARGGGTSYEQYF.

A note on this clonotype: Germline and junction disagree at one end, which may indicate a read error. This chain joins TRBV4-2 and TRBJ2-3; D not resolved. CDR3 length: 15 residues. CDR1 is LGHNA and CDR2 is YNFKEQ in the germline V gene. The CDR3 DNA reads TGTGTCAGCAGCCAAGAGTCCCCGCCCACAGATACGCAGTATTTT. Translated: CVSSQESPPTDTQYF.